This T cell receptor (beta chain) came from a study of regulatory T cells in long-lasting Graves disease. Study-wide results and limits: Segments TRBV28, TRBJ1-2 and TRBJ2-5 showed preferential usage in persistent disease.

To make TCR beta libraries, researchers used iRepertoire HTBI primers and Arm-PCR of CDR3 regions. MiXCR, applied by TCRdb to the multiplex PCR reads, yields one record per CDR3 protein. The profile covers roughly 500,000 distinct CDR3 sequences, with 9.5% to 15% appearing a single time and approximately 9.6% taken by the ten largest. Trimming removed 0 bases from V and 2 bases from J; junction bases left unmatched: 18. Germline-derived CDR1 and CDR2 are MNHEY and SVGAGI. The CDR3 extends over 20 amino acids. Documented time point: newly diagnosed GD, antithyroid drugs for less than 3 months. TCR sequences were obtained from RNA taken from PBMCs. In this sample, this clonotype turned up many times. Its cognate antigen is unknown. These data also formed part of another study, on T cells in Graves' hyperthyroidism and ophthalmopathy. That publication notes: A model built on 13 V-J features separated ophthalmopathy from stable hyperthyroidism.

The chain is built from TRBV6-5 and TRBJ2-7, with 8 positions matching TRBD2. The sequence derives from a woman aged 25-40 years with Graves disease. The sequenced sample was peripheral blood mononuclear cells (PBMCs), obtained at new diagnosis, from a patient treated with antithyroid drugs. In DNA, the CDR3 is TGTGCCAGCAGTTACTCCTCCGAGGTAGTAGCGGGAAGGCAGCCCTACGAGCAGTACTTC. Its protein is CASSYSSEVVAGRQPYEQYF.